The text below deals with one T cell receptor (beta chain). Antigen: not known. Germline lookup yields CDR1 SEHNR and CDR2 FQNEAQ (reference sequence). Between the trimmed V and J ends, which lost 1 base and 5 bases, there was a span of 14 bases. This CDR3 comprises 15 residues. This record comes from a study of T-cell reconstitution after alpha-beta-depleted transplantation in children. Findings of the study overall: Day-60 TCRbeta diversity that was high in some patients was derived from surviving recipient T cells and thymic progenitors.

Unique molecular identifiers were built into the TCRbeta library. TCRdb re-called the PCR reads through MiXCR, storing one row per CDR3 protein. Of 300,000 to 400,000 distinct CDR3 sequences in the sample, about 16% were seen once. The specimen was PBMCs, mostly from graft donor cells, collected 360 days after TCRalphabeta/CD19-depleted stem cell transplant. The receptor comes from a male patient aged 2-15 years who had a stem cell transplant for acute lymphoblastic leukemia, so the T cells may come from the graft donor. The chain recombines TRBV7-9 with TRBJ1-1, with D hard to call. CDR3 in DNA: TGTGCCAGCAGCTTAGATCCGGGGTCGTGGACTGAAGCTTTCTTT. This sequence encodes CASSLDPGSWTEAFF.